This T cell receptor beta chain is from a study of blood T cell repertoires in COVID-19. Study-wide background: T cells, B-cell-depleted T cells, or PBMCs supplied cDNA or gDNA.

The method was immunoSEQ multiplex PCR; TCRdb's version includes in-frame clones alone and lacks a portion of them. This sample has 250,000 to 300,000 clones, with around 89% found just once. V was pared by 4 bases and J by 2 bases, with 4 bases of the junction left unmatched. Germline V gene lookup returns CDR1 SGDLS and CDR2 YYNGEE. The CDR3 is 14 amino acids. Participants spanned ages 18 to 89 years and resided in 20 to 30 US areas. Categorization into cohorts depended on clinical history that participants reported. Recovered status applied to Cohort 3 donors who had two consecutive negative PCRs. It also applied to those with clearance or with symptom resolution. In the case of this clone: This clone may be a read error of a much larger clone one base away.

The source material was PBMCs or T cells enriched from blood (not recorded which). This chain connects TRBV9 to TRBJ1-2, with 8 bases lining up with TRBD1. The TCR sequence derives from a middle-aged man who had recovered from COVID-19. Written as DNA, the CDR3 is TGTGCCAGCAGCAAAGGACAGGGCAACTATGGCTACACCTTC. Its translation is CASSKGQGNYGYTF. Filled out from reference TRBV9 and TRBJ1-2, the complete variable domain reads DSGVTQTPKHLITATGQRVTLRCSPRSGDLSVYWYQQSLDQGLQFLIQYYNGEERAKGNILERFSAQQFPDLHSELNLSSLELGDSALYFCASSKGQGNYGYTFGSGTRLTVV.